This entry describes one T cell receptor (beta chain). Assay used: immunoSEQ multiplex PCR; TCRdb lists only in-frame clones, some missing. The sample carries nearly 110,000 clones, 90% recorded once. At baseline, cycle 4 day 1, and cycle 7 day 1, blood was sampled. This specimen belongs to a study of OX40 agonist ivuxolimab in advanced cancers. Trimming at V came to 4 bases and at J to 2 bases, leaving 6 bases not matched to a gene. Per germline, CDR1 KGHSH and CDR2 LQKENI. The CDR3 consists of 16 residues. The genes are TRBV18 and TRBJ1-4; TRBD1 aligns across 8 bases. The input for sequencing was CD4+ or CD8+ T cells sorted from blood, taken in a trial of the OX40 agonist ivuxolimab. The receptor comes from an adult with an advanced solid tumor such as melanoma, head and neck, liver or kidney cancer. The CDR3 region is CASSLDRGSTNEKLFF. In nucleotides, the CDR3 is TGTGCCAGCTCACTCGACAGGGGTTCGACTAATGAAAAACTGTTTTTT.